Each of the 25 T cell receptor beta chains below was sequenced from the same sample in a study of T cells expressing NK-cell markers. TCRdb re-analyzed the 5' RACE reads; it lists each CDR3 protein once, without DNA. Its table lists about 180,000 distinct CDR3 sequences. Sequencing was done on a sample of blood T cells: a sorted CD56 or NKG2C T cell subset, CD4+ or CD8+ T cells, or bulk PBMC T cells (not recorded which). These receptors came from a man between 18 and 69 years old in good health.

CDR3 residues: CASSQDSGLTDTQYF. The gene calls are TRBV3-1 and TRBJ2-3. This CDR3 has 15 amino acids. CDR1 and CDR2 (germline): LGHDT, YNNKEL (reference sequence).

The V gene is TRBV6-5, the J gene TRBJ1-5; TCRdb's D call, TRBD1, is unchecked because there is no DNA. From germline, CDR1 is MNHEY and CDR2 SVGAGI. The CDR3 loop spans 14 amino acids. CDR3 region: CASSYIGVDQPQHF.

The V call is TRBV18, the J call TRBJ1-4; the D call of TRBD1 rests on TCRdb alone, since no DNA is present to check it. The CDR3 totals 15 residues. Germline lookup yields CDR1 KGHSH and CDR2 LQKENI. The CDR3 reads CASSPRDRFRGKLFF.

V gene TRBV25-1 combines with J gene TRBJ1-4. CDR3 length equals 14 residues. The germline V gene has CDR1 MGHDK and CDR2 SYGVNS. CDR3 protein: CASSERGFNEKLFF.

This chain connects TRBV19 to TRBJ1-1. The CDR3 covers 15 residues. CDR1 is LNHDA and CDR2 is SQIVND in the germline V gene (reference sequence). CDR3 in amino acids: CASSGVLRMNTEAFF.

V gene TRBV20-1 combines with J gene TRBJ2-7. Germline V gene data show CDR1 as DFQATT and CDR2 as SNEGSKA (reference sequence). This CDR3 region has 15 residues. CDR3 protein: CSATNLDRASYEQYF.

J is TRBJ2-1 and V is TRBV20-1; the D gene TCRdb calls, TRBD2, cannot be checked with no DNA. This CDR3 has 15 residues. Germline lookup yields CDR1 DFQATT and CDR2 SNEGSKA (reference sequence). The CDR3 region is CSARDGPGLGYEQFF.

The chain employs TRBV6-5 and TRBJ1-2; the TCRdb call, TRBD1, lacks DNA for checking. Germline V gene data show CDR1 as MNHEY and CDR2 as SVGAGI. The CDR3 spans 16 residues. CDR3: CASSSTGGLQGYGYTF.

The chain joins TRBV12-3 or TRBV12-4 to TRBJ2-2; absent DNA, TCRdb's TRBD1 call cannot be checked. The CDR3 is made up of 11 amino acids. The CDR3 here is CASRGQGELFF.

The V and J genes are TRBV4-1 and TRBJ1-2; the D gene TCRdb calls, TRBD1, cannot be checked with no DNA. The CDR3 is 15 amino acids. CDR1 is MGHRA and CDR2 is YSYEKL in the germline V gene. The CDR3 loop reads CASSPEGGLIDGYTF.

The J gene is TRBJ1-1, the V gene TRBV5-1. The CDR3 runs 15 residues. Per the germline V gene, CDR1 is SGHRS and CDR2 is YFSETQ. The chain's CDR3 is CASSFGMPMITEAFF.

The CDR3 reads CASATSKNEQFF. This chain uses TRBV13 with TRBJ2-1; the D gene TCRdb calls, TRBD2, cannot be checked with no DNA. The CDR3 consists of 12 residues. The germline CDR1 and CDR2 sequences are PRHDT and FYEKMQ (reference sequence).

The chain employs TRBV2 and TRBJ2-6. CDR3 length: 15 residues. The V gene's germline CDR1 is SNHLY and CDR2 FYNNEI. CDR3 residues: CASSEGFSGANVLTF. The complete variable domain, with remaining parts taken from reference TRBV2 and TRBJ2-6, reads EPEVTQTPSHQVTQMGQEVILRCVPISNHLYFYWYRQILGQKVEFLVSFYNNEISEKSEIFDDQFSVERPDGSNFTLKIRSTKLEDSAMYFCASSEGFSGANVLTFGAGSRLTVL.

This chain links TRBV2 with TRBJ2-1; TCRdb selects TRBD1, and the lack of DNA leaves this call unchecked. The CDR3 has 17 amino acids. Germline CDR1 reads SNHLY; CDR2 reads FYNNEI. The CDR3 spells CASSEARDKARDNEQFF.

V usage is TRBV2 and J usage is TRBJ2-1; the TRBD1 assignment by TCRdb is unverifiable without DNA. Germline assignment: CDR1 SNHLY and CDR2 FYNNEI. This CDR3 is 16 amino acids long. The CDR3 loop reads CASSDPGPEVDNEQFF.

This rearrangement joins TRBV28 to TRBJ1-5; TCRdb designates TRBD1, a call that cannot be tested without DNA. This CDR3 spans 17 amino acids. Germline loops: CDR1 MDHEN, CDR2 SYDVKM. The CDR3 loop is CASSPIQESYSNQPQHF.

The chain links TRBV6-1 to TRBJ2-3; TCRdb's D call of TRBD1 is untestable without DNA. Per the germline V gene, CDR1 is MNHNS and CDR2 is SASEGT. The CDR3 sequence is 15 residues long. The chain's CDR3 is CASRGGSWGTDTQYF.

The genes are TRBV13 and TRBJ2-5; TCRdb's D call of TRBD1 is untestable without DNA. The length of the CDR3 is 15 residues. Germline values: CDR1 PRHDT, CDR2 FYEKMQ (reference sequence). CDR3 loop: CASSPRRGAQETQYF.

V usage is TRBV15 and J usage is TRBJ2-1. Germline V gene data show CDR1 as LNHNV and CDR2 as YYDKDF (reference sequence). This CDR3 region has 14 residues. This chain's CDR3 is CATRPGGSYNEQFF.

The V and J genes are TRBV6-2 or TRBV6-3 and TRBJ2-7. This CDR3 region has 12 residues. Per the germline V gene, CDR1 is MNHEY and CDR2 is SVGEGT. CDR3 amino acids: CASSWGVYEQYF.

The rearrangement links TRBV7-9 to TRBJ1-3; no DNA is available, so the TRBD1 call from TCRdb remains unchecked. Germline V gives CDR1 SEHNR, CDR2 FQNEAQ (reference sequence). The CDR3 has 15 amino acids. The CDR3 is CASSFGGGDGNTIYF.

This sequence joins TRBV2 and TRBJ2-3; TCRdb proposes TRBD2, but this gene call is untestable without DNA. CDR3 length: 14 amino acids. Germline CDR1 SNHLY, CDR2 FYNNEI. The CDR3 is CASIAGGYTDTQYF. The variable domain in full, with the rest retrieved from reference TRBV2 and TRBJ2-3, is EPEVTQTPSHQVTQMGQEVILRCVPISNHLYFYWYRQILGQKVEFLVSFYNNEISEKSEIFDDQFSVERPDGSNFTLKIRSTKLEDSAMYFCASIAGGYTDTQYFGPGTRLTVL.

This chain's CDR3 is CASSQDPIGYEQYF. J is TRBJ2-7 and V is TRBV3-1. CDR1 LGHDT and CDR2 YNNKEL come from the germline V gene (reference sequence). This CDR3 comprises 14 residues.

The chain is built from TRBV6-1 and TRBJ2-1; checking the TCRdb D call of TRBD1 is not possible without DNA. The CDR3 totals 18 residues. Germline CDR1 MNHNS, CDR2 SASEGT. CDR3 residues: CASSERQTMVLMYNEQFF.

The gene calls are TRBV7-9 and TRBJ2-3; with no DNA, the TCRdb D assignment of TRBD2 cannot be verified. The length of the CDR3 is 15 residues. Looked up from germline, CDR1 is SEHNR and CDR2 is FQNEAQ (reference sequence). The CDR3 here is CASSSLADPTDTQYF.